This note documents a single T cell receptor beta chain sequence. Baseline was the first blood sampling point, followed by cycle 4 day 1 and cycle 7 day 1. Using immunoSEQ multiplex PCR, the repertoire was profiled, and TCRdb retains in-frame clones only, with some absent. The data contain around 80,000 clones, approximately 95% of them singletons. The data stem from a study of OX40 agonist ivuxolimab in advanced cancers. Germline CDR1 reads SGHAT; CDR2 reads FQNNGV. V was pared by 0 bases and J by 8 bases, with 14 bases between. This CDR3 is built from 15 residues. The input for sequencing was CD4+ or CD8+ T cells sorted from blood, taken in a trial of the OX40 agonist ivuxolimab. The TCR originated in an adult with an advanced solid tumor such as melanoma, head and neck, liver or kidney cancer. This chain connects TRBV11-2 to TRBJ2-4, with a tentative D call TRBD2 (5 bases). CDR3 loop: CASSLDSPEGDIQYF. The CDR3 bases are TGTGCCAGCAGCTTAGACAGCCCAGAGGGTGACATTCAGTACTTC. Full variable domain (remainder filled in from reference TRBV11-2 and TRBJ2-4): EAGVAQSPRYKIIEKRQSVAFWCNPISGHATLYWYQQILGQGPKLLIQFQNNGVVDDSQLPKDRFSAERLKGVDSTLKIQPAKLEDSAVYLCASSLDSPEGDIQYFGAGTRLSVL.